This T cell receptor (beta chain) was recovered during a study of beta chain features in type 1 diabetes (dated by TCRdb to the late 2010s). Background on the whole study: Patients and healthy donors did not differ in mean age, gender distribution, total cell number or subset yield. Across all samples, about 110 million sorted cells were examined, and cell number per subset correlated strongly with RNA yield. Regulatory and stem cell-like memory subsets were obtained from only 8 patients and roughly 8 healthy donors, while naive and central memory subsets were obtained from all 30 or so donors. The study compared the TCRB repertoires of sorted circulating CD4+ T cell subsets in recently diagnosed type 1 diabetes patients with those in matched healthy donors.

Each donor gave one peripheral blood draw, averaging roughly 0.11 L, which was collected into heparinised tubes. Naive, central memory, regulatory and stem cell-like memory CD4+ T cells were sorted on a BD FACSAria II using a panel including CD45RO, CCR7, CD25, CD127, CD95 and CD27. Every sorted population had a purity above 95%. PBMCs were isolated right away by Lymphoprep density gradient centrifugation and were stained directly, without culture. Samples were stained and sorted in pairs, with one healthy donor and one patient per experiment, so that batch effects were minimized. All of the isolated RNA was reverse transcribed with the High Capacity cDNA Reverse Transcription Kit, so expressed TCRB transcripts were sequenced. Deep immunoSEQ sequencing was performed on naive, central memory and regulatory T cell samples, with an average of approximately 3.9 million total reads per sample. Sorted cells were lysed in RLT buffer and RNA was extracted with DNase-treated RNeasy Micro or Mini kits, depending on cell number. Each cell subset was processed separately to prevent cross-contamination, with patient and healthy donor samples processed together. The immunoSEQ multiplex PCR was used to amplify TCRB sequences from cDNA, generating 87-bp fragments that spanned the CDR3 region. Sequencing of the amplicons was performed on the Illumina HiSeq platform. The study's processing was this. PCR bias was computationally corrected using synthetic template baselines, reads within Hamming distance 2 were collapsed, and singletons that could not be merged were discarded. Reads were aligned against IMGT to assign V, D and J genes, CDR3 length and insertions or deletions at six rearrangement sites. Clonotype counts were normalized to sorted cell number within each subset before computing true diversity and Gini coefficients with the tcR R package. Repertoire sharing was quantified using the overlap coefficient calculated on TCRB nucleotide sequences. TCRdb mirrors the immuneACCESS table, restricted to in-frame sequences. Some clones are absent from its copies; in checked studies, under half trace to an unresolved V gene, and the reason for the others is unknown. V and J calls plus clone size are reproduced from that table; the DNA served to infer D and trimming. This sample has over 150,000 clones in its table, and around 8% of those were observed once. Around 0.94% of the sample is taken by the ten largest.

The CDR3, from cysteine to phenylalanine, totals 16 residues. Kept here is only the CDR3 DNA, which spans 48 bases and is read in frame from base 1. Per the germline V gene (reference sequence), GTSNPN is the CDR1 and SVGIG is the CDR2. V drops 0 bases and J drops 2 bases, leaving 14 bases in between. What the authors observed across the whole study: A moderate but significant shortening of TCRB CDR3 length was observed in type 1 diabetes patients in all four CD4+ subsets. Because the HLA sub-analyses included only small numbers of individuals, any influence of HLA type on TCRB rearrangement was left unresolved. Naive, central memory and regulatory TCRB repertoires appeared to be more similar among patients than among healthy donors. At VDJ recombination sites, patients with type 1 diabetes made fewer insertions and deleted more nucleotides, a pattern implying thymic rearrangement abnormalities. Because cDNA was sequenced instead of genomic DNA, highly expressing activated cells could be over-represented, though the groups showed no difference in activation or CD3 levels. Shorter templates might be favored by PCR, yet because patient and control samples were amplified and corrected together, any such skew would affect both groups equally.

This clone was counted only a few times. Its recognized antigen is unknown. The sample holds no much larger clone one base away, and base qualities are not on file. The receptor was derived from a woman in her 40s with type 1 diabetes. Rearrangement joined TRBV30 to TRBJ1-5; TRBD1 is a weak D gene call, 6 bases matching. Sequenced input: central memory CD4+ T cells from blood. The DNA reads TGTGCCTGGAGTGTACGCCGGGGACAAGGCAATCAGCCCCAGCATTTT. Its amino acids are CAWSVRRGQGNQPQHF.